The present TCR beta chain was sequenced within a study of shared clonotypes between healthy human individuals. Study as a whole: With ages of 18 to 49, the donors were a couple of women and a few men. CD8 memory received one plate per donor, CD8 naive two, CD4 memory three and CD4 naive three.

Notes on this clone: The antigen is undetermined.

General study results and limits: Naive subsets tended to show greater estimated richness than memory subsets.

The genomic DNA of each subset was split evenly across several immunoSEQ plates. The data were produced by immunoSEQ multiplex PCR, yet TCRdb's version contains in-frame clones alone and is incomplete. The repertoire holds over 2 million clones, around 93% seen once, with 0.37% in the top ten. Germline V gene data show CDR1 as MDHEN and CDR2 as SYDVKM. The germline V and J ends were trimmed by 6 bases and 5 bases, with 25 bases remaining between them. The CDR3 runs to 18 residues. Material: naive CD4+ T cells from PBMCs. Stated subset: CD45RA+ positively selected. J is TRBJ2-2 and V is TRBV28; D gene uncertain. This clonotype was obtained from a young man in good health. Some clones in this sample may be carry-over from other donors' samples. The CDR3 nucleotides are TGTGCCAGCAGCGTACAGTCAGGACGGAGTGCCCGTACCGGGGAGCTGTTTTTT. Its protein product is CASSVQSGRSARTGELFF.